This T cell receptor (beta chain) comes out of a study of blood T cell repertoires in COVID-19. Study details: The United States, Italy and Spain were the sources of the acute and convalescent COVID-19 samples. PBMCs, B-cell-depleted T cells, or T cells were the source of the cDNA or gDNA that made up the material.

Source study methods: Reference gene primer amplification gave nucleated cell count estimates. TCRdb's copy holds only in-frame clones and misses some; the assay was immunoSEQ multiplex PCR. The V and J calls and clone size are taken from that table; D and trimming were inferred from the DNA. The sample lists about 230,000 clones, approximately 84% occurring once. Trimming cost V 2 bases and J 7 bases, with 14 bases left between them. There are 14 residues in the CDR3. Germline V gives CDR1 GTSNPN, CDR2 SVGIG (reference sequence). Seattle's enrolled individuals joined amid active infection and were then monitored longitudinally.

The chain recombines TRBV30 with TRBJ2-2; D possibly corresponds to TRBD1 (6 bases). Material for sequencing was peripheral blood. This receptor was identified in a man aged 50 to 59 with COVID-19, enrolled during active disease. The CDR3 coding sequence is TGTGCCTGGAGTTCCCTAGGGGGTGTCGGGGAGCTGTTTTTT. Amino acids: CAWSSLGGVGELFF.